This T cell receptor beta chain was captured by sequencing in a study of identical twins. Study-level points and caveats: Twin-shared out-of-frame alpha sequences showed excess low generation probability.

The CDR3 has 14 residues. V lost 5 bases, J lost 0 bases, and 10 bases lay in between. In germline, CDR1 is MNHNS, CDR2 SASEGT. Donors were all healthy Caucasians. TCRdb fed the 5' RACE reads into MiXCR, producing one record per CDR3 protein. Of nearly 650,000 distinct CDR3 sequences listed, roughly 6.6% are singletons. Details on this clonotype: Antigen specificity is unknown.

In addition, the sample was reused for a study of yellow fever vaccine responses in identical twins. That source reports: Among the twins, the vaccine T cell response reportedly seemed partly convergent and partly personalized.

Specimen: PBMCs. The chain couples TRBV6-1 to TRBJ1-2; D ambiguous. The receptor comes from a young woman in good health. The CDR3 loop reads CASSRPGTNYGYTF. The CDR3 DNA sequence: TGTGCCAGCAGTCGGCCCGGGACTAACTATGGCTACACCTTC.